The clone carrying this T cell receptor (beta chain) came up many times. Its antigen is unidentified. V lost 3 bases and J lost 2, with 13 bases in between. The length of the CDR3 is 15 residues. These data come from a study of identical twins. Whole-study findings and limits: Cross-sectional statistics underpinned the conclusions; the same donors were not followed.

Each CDR3 protein is one row after TCRdb ran MiXCR on the 5' RACE reads. The data hold 690,000 or so distinct CDR3 sequences, with under 9% observed a single time. These data are also associated with another study on yellow fever vaccine responses in identical twins.

J is TRBJ2-5 and V is TRBV12-3 or TRBV12-4; possible D gene TRBD2, 7 bases. Specimen: PBMCs. This clonotype was obtained from a young woman in good health. This chain's CDR3 is CASSFGGGGQETQYF. The CDR3 DNA follows: TGTGCCAGCAGTTTTGGGGGAGGGGGTCAAGAGACCCAGTACTTC.